This T cell receptor beta chain was captured by sequencing in a study of shared clonotypes between healthy human individuals. Study-wide points: Memory subsets had estimated richness that was generally smaller than that of naive subsets.

Several immunoSEQ plates received, in even portions, the genomic DNA of each subset. Sorted subsets were amplified in replicate PCRs using approximately 0.2 ug DNA, roughly 30,000 T cell genomes. Produced via immunoSEQ multiplex PCR; TCRdb's table is partial and in-frame only. The repertoire holds 1,500,000 or so clones, with roughly 98.5% as singletons. This clone appeared once. Its specificity is not known. This CDR3 has 15 amino acids. With V trimmed by 5 bases and J by 1 base, 5 bases remained unmatched. Germline loops: CDR1 SGHTA, CDR2 FQGNSA. The authors divided CD4+ cells into CD45RA+ naive and CD45RA-negative memory subsets.

This chain links TRBV7-2 with TRBJ2-3; 8 bases line up with TRBD1. The sequencing sample was made of naive CD4+ T cells sorted from blood. As for subset: CD45RA+ positively selected. This clonotype was sampled from a man aged 30 to 39 in good health. The CDR3 nucleotides are TGTGCCAGCAGCCAGACAGGGGTTGGCACAGATACGCAGTATTTT. Its translation is CASSQTGVGTDTQYF.